The 18 T cell receptor beta chains given below trace back to one sample, sequenced in a study of tumor T cells in aggressive B-cell lymphoma. Some clones are missing from TCRdb's copy, which holds only in-frame ones; the method was immunoSEQ multiplex PCR. This table holds 2,000 or so clones, more than 90% found once. Sequencing was done on a sample of tumor tissue. These receptors came from an adult with diffuse large B cell lymphoma.

This chain uses TRBV6-1 with TRBJ2-6, with D perhaps TRBD1 (5 bases). This CDR3 is built from 15 residues. Trimming took off 7 bases at V and 0 bases at J, with 10 bases between the two ends. From germline, CDR1 is MNHNS and CDR2 SASEGT. CDR3 sequence (DNA): TGTGCCAGCATGACAGCACGCTCTGGGGCCAACGTCCTGACTTTC. Amino acids: CASMTARSGANVLTF.

CDR3 coding DNA: TGTGCCAGCAGTAGGACAGGGACAAGCTCTGGAAACACCATATATTTT. Translated, it gives CASSRTGTSSGNTIYF. The chain is built from TRBV28 and TRBJ1-3; TRBD1 matches 8 bases. The CDR3 covers 16 residues. CDR1 is MDHEN and CDR2 is SYDVKM in the germline V gene. V gave up 5 bases and J gave up 0 bases; unmatched junction bases: 6.

The V gene is TRBV11-2, the J gene TRBJ2-3; tentative D call: TRBD2 (5 bases). Trimming removed 4 bases at V and 5 bases at J, with 10 bases between. Germline CDR1 is SGHAT and CDR2 is FQNNGV. This CDR3 comprises 13 residues. The CDR3 region has the DNA TGTGCCAGCAGCTCGAGTAGCGTAGATACGCAGTATTTT. Its translation is CASSSSSVDTQYF.

The V and J genes are TRBV10-3 and TRBJ2-1, with D possibly matching TRBD2 (5 bases). The germline gives CDR1 ENHRY, CDR2 SYGVKD. CDR3 size: 18 residues. The germline V and J ends were trimmed by 4 bases and 2 bases, with 21 bases remaining between them. This chain's CDR3 is CAISASSGNSGAYNEQFF. The CDR3 DNA is TGTGCCATCAGTGCGTCCTCGGGGAACTCCGGAGCCTACAATGAGCAGTTCTTC.

This chain uses TRBV11-2 with TRBJ2-1; 10 bases line up with TRBD2. Per germline, CDR1 SGHAT and CDR2 FQNNGV. The CDR3 sequence is 15 residues long. V shed 7 bases and J 6 bases; nucleotides not matched to a gene: 9. CDR3 DNA: TGTGCCAGCAACCGCCCCCTAGCGGGGGTCAATGAGCAGTTCTTC. Translation: CASNRPLAGVNEQFF.

The rearrangement uses TRBV5-1 and TRBJ2-3, with TRBD2 matching 7 bases. Germline CDR1 and CDR2: SGHRS and YFSETQ. This CDR3 contains 15 residues. V was clipped by 3 bases and J by 2 bases; unmatched bases: 6. In DNA form, the CDR3 reads TGCGCCAGCAGCTCCCCGGGGGGAACCACAGATACGCAGTATTTT. It translates to CASSSPGGTTDTQYF.

J is TRBJ2-5 and V is TRBV7-9; D call uncertain. The CDR3 has 13 residues. Germline loops: CDR1 SEHNR, CDR2 FQNEAQ (reference sequence). The V end was cut by 5 bases, the J end by 5 bases, with 12 bases between. This CDR3 reads CASSPNLQETQYF. The CDR3 coding sequence is TGTGCCAGCAGCCCAAACCTTCAGGAGACCCAGTACTTC.

The V call is TRBV7-9, the J call TRBJ1-6; 7 bases are a match to TRBD1. Germline CDR1 and CDR2: SEHNR and FQNEAQ (reference sequence). The CDR3 totals 15 residues. Unmatched junction bases numbered 6, after V lost 0 bases and J lost 10 bases. The DNA of the CDR3 is TGTGCCAGCAGCTTAGCCGGGACAGTAAAATCACCCCTCCACTTT. It yields the protein CASSLAGTVKSPLHF.

The chain carries TRBV5-1 and TRBJ1-6; TRBD1 matches at 8 bases. Germline CDR1 SGHRS, CDR2 YFSETQ. The CDR3 spans 14 residues. V lost 4 bases and J lost 9; bases outside the gene matches: 6. The CDR3 DNA is TGCGCCAGCAGCCGGGGACAGGAGAGTTCACCCCTCCACTTT. Its translation: CASSRGQESSPLHF.

This clone showed up just once. A read error may account for a junction end that differs from germline. This chain uses TRBV4-1 with TRBJ1-6; the match to TRBD1 covers 7 bases. Germline loops: CDR1 MGHRA, CDR2 YSYEKL. The CDR3 covers 18 residues. In DNA, the CDR3 is TGCGCCAGTAGCCAACGAGGGGGCAGCACTCTAGGGGATTCACCCCTCCACTTT. Translated, it gives CASSQRGGSTLGDSPLHF.

The chain couples TRBV10-3 to TRBJ2-7; D remains unclear. The germline V gene has CDR1 ENHRY and CDR2 SYGVKD. The ends were cut back, 4 bases at V and 5 bases at J, with 6 bases in the middle. The CDR3 is 11 amino acids. CDR3: CAISAMNEQYF. The CDR3 nucleotides are TGTGCCATCAGTGCTATGAACGAGCAGTACTTC.

The chain links TRBV9 to TRBJ2-3; TRBD2 is a possible D gene (6 bases). V was trimmed by 2 bases and J by 5 bases, leaving 15 bases between them. Germline assignment: CDR1 SGDLS and CDR2 YYNGEE. This CDR3 spans 15 amino acids. The CDR3 DNA follows: TGTGCCAGCAGCGTGGGAGGAGGGTTCGGAGATACGCAGTATTTT. As protein: CASSVGGGFGDTQYF.

The rearrangement links TRBV20-1 to TRBJ2-3, with D unclear. Germline CDR1 DFQATT, CDR2 SNEGSKA (reference sequence). The V and J ends lost 1 base and 6 bases respectively, with 2 bases between them. This CDR3 has 10 amino acids. The CDR3 protein is CSARADTQYF. The CDR3 DNA follows: TGCAGTGCTAGAGCGGATACGCAGTATTTT.

V and J are TRBV20-1 and TRBJ1-1; D gene ambiguous. Germline V CDR1 and CDR2: DFQATT, SNEGSKA (reference sequence). The germline V and J ends were trimmed by 7 bases and 0 bases, with 6 bases remaining between them. The CDR3 runs to 11 residues. CDR3 DNA: TGCAGTGTCGTAGTGAACACTGAAGCTTTCTTT. It encodes CSVVVNTEAFF.

This chain's CDR3 is CATHTNYGYTF. The DNA of the CDR3 is TGTGCCACCCACACGAACTATGGCTACACCTTC. The V gene is TRBV28, the J gene TRBJ1-2; D gene ambiguous. This CDR3 comprises 11 residues. Trimming stripped 10 bases from V and 2 bases from J, with 8 bases between. The V gene's germline CDR1 is MDHEN and CDR2 SYDVKM.

The chain carries TRBV11-2 and TRBJ2-7; 14 nucleotides align to TRBD2. Germline-derived CDR1 and CDR2 are SGHAT and FQNNGV. V was clipped by 5 bases and J by 6 bases; unmatched bases: 3. There are 14 residues in the CDR3. Here the CDR3 reads CASSPGLAGGEQYF. The CDR3 bases are TGTGCCAGCAGCCCCGGACTAGCGGGAGGCGAGCAGTACTTC. Together with reference TRBV11-2 and TRBJ2-7, the CDR3 gives the full variable domain: EAGVAQSPRYKIIEKRQSVAFWCNPISGHATLYWYQQILGQGPKLLIQFQNNGVVDDSQLPKDRFSAERLKGVDSTLKIQPAKLEDSAVYLCASSPGLAGGEQYFGPGTRLTVT.

A note on this clone: At one of its ends the junction is not consistent with the germline gene, which may arise from a read error. The chain is built from TRBV19 and TRBJ1-2; possible D gene TRBD1, 5 bases. In germline, CDR1 is LNHDA, CDR2 SQIVND (reference sequence). The CDR3 consists of 13 residues. In DNA form, the CDR3 reads TGTGCCAGTAGTAAGGGGCCTAATTATGGCTACACCTTC. This translates into CASSKGPNYGYTF.

This chain uses TRBV10-1 with TRBJ2-7, with D possibly being TRBD2 (7 bases). The germline V gene has CDR1 WNHNN and CDR2 SYGVQD (reference sequence). The CDR3 totals 14 residues. Trimming removed 0 bases from V and 4 bases from J, with 10 bases in between. CDR3 protein: CASSESGGAYEQYF. CDR3 nucleotides: TGCGCCAGCAGTGAGTCTGGGGGGGCATACGAGCAGTACTTC.